This T cell receptor (beta chain) was recovered during a study of T-cell reconstitution after alpha-beta-depleted transplantation in children. This clonotype was counted many times. Unique molecular identifiers were built into the TCRbeta library. TCRdb re-called the PCR reads with MiXCR, one entry per CDR3 protein. The profile shows fewer than 400,000 distinct CDR3 sequences, roughly 22% of them singletons. Material: PBMCs from the stem cell graft donor, obtained from the stem cell graft. The TCR was taken from a human donor who donated a stem cell graft to a child with acute myeloid leukemia.

The CDR3 bases are TGTGCCACCCAACAGGGACGAGGTGACGAGCAGTACTTC. The encoded protein is CATQQGRGDEQYF. The rearrangement links TRBV6-1 to TRBJ2-7; D may be TRBD1 (6 bases). Germline lookup yields CDR1 MNHNS and CDR2 SASEGT. This CDR3 has 13 residues. The V end lost 10 bases, the J end lost 5 bases, and 18 bases lay between the germline ends.